Listed below are T cell receptor beta chains from one sample, sequenced in a study of OX40 agonist ivuxolimab in advanced cancers. Sequencing used immunoSEQ multiplex PCR; TCRdb keeps in-frame clones, though not all of them. The sample lists about 88,000 clones; around 83% were seen once. This sample comprised CD4+ or CD8+ T cells sorted from blood, obtained in a trial of the OX40 agonist ivuxolimab. These receptors were collected from an adult with an advanced solid tumor such as melanoma, head and neck, liver or kidney cancer. CDR3s include the opening cysteine and the closing phenylalanine or tryptophan. D genes are given only for firm matches. The listing skips clone size in some rows; elsewhere it reads once, few, many or a size class.

V gene: TRBV7-2; clone size: once; D gene: .; J gene: TRBJ2-7; CDR3 protein: CASSRWGGTGSYEQYF; CDR3 DNA: TGTGCCAGCAGCCGCTGGGGAGGGACAGGTTCCTACGAGCAGTACTTC
V gene: TRBV6-1; clone size: .; D gene: .; J gene: TRBJ2-5; CDR3 protein: CASSQVGETQYF; CDR3 DNA: TGTGCCAGCAGCCAAGTGGGGGAGACCCAGTACTTC
V gene: TRBV11-2; clone size: .; D gene: TRBD2; J gene: TRBJ2-1; CDR3 protein: CARSFPRAGAGGNEQFF; CDR3 DNA: TGTGCCCGCAGCTTCCCGAGGGCCGGGGCGGGGGGCAATGAGCAGTTCTTC
V gene: TRBV5-1; clone size: few; D gene: .; J gene: TRBJ2-1; CDR3 protein: CASSLAASYNEQFF; CDR3 DNA: TGCGCCAGCAGCTTGGCAGCCTCCTACAATGAGCAGTTCTTC
V gene: TRBV7-9; clone size: .; D gene: .; J gene: TRBJ2-2; CDR3 protein: CASSLEGGRRTGELFF; CDR3 DNA: TGTGCCAGCAGCCTTGAAGGAGGGCGCAGGACCGGGGAGCTGTTTTTT
V gene: TRBV21-1; clone size: .; D gene: .; J gene: TRBJ2-7; CDR3 protein: CASNYLAGVPYEQYF; CDR3 DNA: TGTGCCAGCAACTACCTAGCGGGAGTTCCCTACGAGCAGTACTTC
V gene: TRBV7-2; clone size: .; D gene: TRBD1; J gene: TRBJ1-2; CDR3 protein: CASSLRQGVYDGYTF; CDR3 DNA: TGTGCCAGCAGCCTACGACAGGGGGTTTATGATGGCTACACCTTC
V gene: TRBV5-1; clone size: once; D gene: .; J gene: TRBJ2-7; CDR3 protein: CASSGTRGASYEQYF; CDR3 DNA: TGCGCCAGCAGCGGCACTCGGGGGGCAAGCTACGAGCAGTACTTC
V gene: TRBV2; clone size: few; D gene: TRBD1; J gene: TRBJ1-5; CDR3 protein: CASRGPQGYSNQPQHF; CDR3 DNA: TGTGCCAGCAGGGGACCACAGGGGTATAGCAATCAGCCCCAGCATTTT
V gene: TRBV29-1; clone size: .; D gene: TRBD2; J gene: TRBJ2-7; CDR3 protein: CSGGLAGGNEQYF; CDR3 DNA: TGCAGCGGGGGACTAGCGGGAGGAAACGAGCAGTACTTC
V gene: TRBV7-7; clone size: once; D gene: TRBD1; J gene: TRBJ2-5; CDR3 protein: CASSLNAGGRETQYF; CDR3 DNA: TGTGCTAGCAGCTTGAATGCAGGGGGCAGGGAGACCCAGTACTTC
V gene: TRBV18; clone size: .; D gene: TRBD1; J gene: TRBJ2-2; CDR3 protein: CASSPNAQGAGGELFF; CDR3 DNA: TGTGCCAGCTCACCAAACGCACAGGGGGCCGGCGGGGAGCTGTTTTTT
V gene: TRBV18; clone size: .; D gene: TRBD1; J gene: TRBJ2-4; CDR3 protein: CASSPPGQTKNIQYF; CDR3 DNA: TGTGCCAGCTCACCACCGGGACAGACCAAAAACATTCAGTACTTC
V gene: TRBV18; clone size: .; D gene: TRBD1; J gene: TRBJ1-3; CDR3 protein: CASSTKQGQTGNTIYF; CDR3 DNA: TGTGCCAGCTCAACTAAACAGGGGCAGACTGGAAACACCATATATTTT
V gene: TRBV30; clone size: .; D gene: .; J gene: TRBJ2-7; CDR3 protein: CAWSGGTGIIYEQYF; CDR3 DNA: TGTGCCTGGAGTGGGGGTACAGGAATAATCTACGAGCAGTACTTC
V gene: TRBV29-1; clone size: .; D gene: .; J gene: TRBJ2-3; CDR3 protein: CSVDGLVGPTDTQYF; CDR3 DNA: TGCAGCGTTGATGGGCTAGTCGGACCCACAGATACGCAGTATTTT
V gene: TRBV7-6; clone size: .; D gene: TRBD1; J gene: TRBJ1-3; CDR3 protein: CASSPRTGGDTIYF; CDR3 DNA: TGTGCCAGCAGCCCTCGGACAGGGGGGGACACCATATATTTT
V gene: TRBV9; clone size: .; D gene: .; J gene: TRBJ1-3; CDR3 protein: CASSAGSFSGNTIYF; CDR3 DNA: TGTGCCAGCAGCGCAGGGTCCTTCTCTGGAAACACCATATATTTT
V gene: TRBV6-5; clone size: .; D gene: .; J gene: TRBJ2-1; CDR3 protein: CASSPKNFF; CDR3 DNA: TGTGCCAGCAGCCCCAAAAATTTCTTC
V gene: TRBV29-1; clone size: once; D gene: TRBD1; J gene: TRBJ1-1; CDR3 protein: CSVEDPPGQGVLANTEAFF; CDR3 DNA: TGCAGCGTTGAAGATCCACCGGGACAGGGGGTCTTGGCGAACACTGAAGCTTTCTTT
V gene: TRBV7-2; clone size: .; D gene: TRBD1; J gene: TRBJ1-3; CDR3 protein: CASSLEAAGGFIGNTIYF; CDR3 DNA: TGTGCCAGCAGCTTAGAGGCGGCAGGGGGGTTTATTGGAAACACCATATATTTT
V gene: TRBV4-1; clone size: .; D gene: .; J gene: TRBJ1-1; CDR3 protein: CASARGGITEAFF; CDR3 DNA: TGCGCCAGCGCTAGGGGGGGAATCACTGAAGCTTTCTTT
V gene: TRBV4-1; clone size: .; D gene: TRBD1; J gene: TRBJ1-1; CDR3 protein: CASTEVQGVAEAFF; CDR3 DNA: TGCGCCAGCACCGAAGTACAGGGGGTCGCTGAAGCTTTCTTT
V gene: TRBV2; clone size: .; D gene: TRBD1; J gene: TRBJ1-3; CDR3 protein: CASRGDSANTIYF; CDR3 DNA: TGTGCCAGCAGGGGGGACAGCGCAAACACCATATATTTT
V gene: TRBV18; clone size: .; D gene: .; J gene: TRBJ2-5; CDR3 protein: CASSPPNGQETQYF; CDR3 DNA: TGTGCCAGCTCACCACCCAACGGACAAGAGACCCAGTACTTC
V gene: TRBV28; clone size: .; D gene: .; J gene: TRBJ1-2; CDR3 protein: CASSSQVYGYTF; CDR3 DNA: TGTGCCAGCAGTTCCCAAGTCTATGGCTACACCTTC
V gene: TRBV28; clone size: .; D gene: TRBD1; J gene: TRBJ1-1; CDR3 protein: CASSPPGQMNTEAFF; CDR3 DNA: TGTGCCAGCAGTCCGCCGGGACAGATGAACACTGAAGCTTTCTTT
V gene: TRBV9; clone size: .; D gene: .; J gene: TRBJ2-7; CDR3 protein: CASSARDGHTYEQYF; CDR3 DNA: TGTGCCAGCAGCGCCCGCGACGGTCACACCTACGAGCAGTACTTC
V gene: TRBV6-1; clone size: once; D gene: .; J gene: TRBJ1-5; CDR3 protein: CASSEVGQNNQPQHF; CDR3 DNA: TGTGCCAGCAGTGAAGTGGGCCAGAACAATCAGCCCCAGCATTTT
V gene: TRBV6-5; clone size: .; D gene: .; J gene: TRBJ1-6; CDR3 protein: CASSPMYSPLHF; CDR3 DNA: TGTGCCAGCAGTCCAATGTATTCACCCCTCCACTTT
V gene: TRBV21-1; clone size: .; D gene: .; J gene: TRBJ2-2; CDR3 protein: CASSPAGGTENTGELFF; CDR3 DNA: TGTGCCAGCAGCCCTGCGGGGGGGACAGAGAACACCGGGGAGCTGTTTTTT
V gene: TRBV19; clone size: .; D gene: .; J gene: TRBJ1-1; CDR3 protein: CASSKLATEAFF; CDR3 DNA: TGTGCCAGTAGTAAGTTGGCCACTGAAGCTTTCTTT
V gene: TRBV4-3; clone size: .; D gene: TRBD2; J gene: TRBJ2-1; CDR3 protein: CASSQEAEASGRAVPFF; CDR3 DNA: TGCGCCAGCAGCCAAGAAGCGGAGGCTAGCGGGAGGGCCGTTCCCTTCTTC